A single T cell receptor (beta chain) is shown here with its context. Sequencing ends 3 residues short of the CDR3 end; the germline J gene provides the rest. The data originate from a study of T cells in women clearing cervical HPV infection. Across the whole study: HLA type could not be excluded as a confounder.

This CDR3 is built from 14 residues. V was clipped by 8 bases and J by 6 bases, with 19 bases between them. Method: immunoSEQ multiplex PCR; TCRdb's copy keeps in-frame clones and lacks some. This table holds tens of thousands of clones. Sequenced sample: blood buffy coat. The source is a woman aged 18 to 69 with a cervical HPV16 infection that either progressed to CIN3+ or cleared (not recorded which). V gene TRBV12-3 or TRBV12-4 combines with J gene TRBJ1-2, with a weak D call TRBD1 (6 bases). CDR3 DNA (partial): TGTGCCAGCCGAACGACAGGAGGATTCAATGGC. It encodes CASRTTGGFNG. The CDR3 in its entirety is CASRTTGGFNGYTF.